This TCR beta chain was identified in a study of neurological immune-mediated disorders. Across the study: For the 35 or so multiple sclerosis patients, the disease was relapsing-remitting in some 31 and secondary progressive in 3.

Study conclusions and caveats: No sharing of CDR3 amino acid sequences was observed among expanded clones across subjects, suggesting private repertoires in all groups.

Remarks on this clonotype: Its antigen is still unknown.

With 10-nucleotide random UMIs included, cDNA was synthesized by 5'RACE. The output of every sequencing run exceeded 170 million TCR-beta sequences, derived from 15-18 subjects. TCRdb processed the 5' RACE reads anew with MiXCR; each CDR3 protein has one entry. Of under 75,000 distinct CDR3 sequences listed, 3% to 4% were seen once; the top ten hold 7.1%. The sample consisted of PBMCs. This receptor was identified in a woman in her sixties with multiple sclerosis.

CDR3 in DNA: TGTGCCAGCAGCCAGGGGAATGGGCCCCAGCATTTT. Its protein product is CASSQGNGPQHF. This rearrangement joins TRBV14 to TRBJ1-5; the D is unclear. The CDR3 is 12 residues long. CDR1 SGHDN and CDR2 FVKESK come from the germline V gene. Trimming cost V 3 bases and J 9 bases, with 9 bases left between them.